The 16 T cell receptor beta chains given below trace back to one sample, sequenced in a study of blood T cell repertoires in COVID-19. Profiling relied on immunoSEQ multiplex PCR, and the TCRdb table lists in-frame clones only, not all of them. The repertoire has over 200,000 clones, approximately 80% of them found once; the top ten carry about 8.3%. The sample comprised peripheral blood. These receptors were taken from a woman older than 75 with COVID-19, enrolled during active disease.

This clone was seen a single time. This sequence joins TRBV6-5 and TRBJ1-1, with D perhaps matching TRBD1 (5 bases). CDR3 length: 14 amino acids. Deletions cut 3 bases from V and 6 bases from J, with 14 bases between. Germline V CDR1 and CDR2: MNHEY, SVGAGI. The CDR3, as DNA: TGTGCCAGCAGTTATAACAGGCTAGTTTCTGAAGCTTTCTTT. This sequence encodes CASSYNRLVSEAFF.

This chain uses TRBV3-1 (or the pseudogene TRBV3-2) with TRBJ2-5; TRBD2 agrees at 8 bases. Germline CDR1 reads LGHDT; CDR2 reads YNNKEL (reference sequence). This CDR3 is built from 18 residues. Trimming cost V 4 bases and J 0 bases; bases outside gene matches: 13. CDR3 bases: TGTGCCAGCAGCCTATCCGGGGGGGCAGGTTCGTACCAAGAGACCCAGTACTTC. Amino acids: CASSLSGGAGSYQETQYF.

V usage is TRBV5-6 and J usage is TRBJ1-2; D not resolved. CDR1 and CDR2 (germline): SGHDT, YYEEEE. V was trimmed by 4 bases and J by 8 bases, leaving 9 bases between them. The CDR3 has 11 residues. For the CDR3, the DNA is TGTGCCAGCAGCGAATCCAGGGGCTACACCTTC. Protein product: CASSESRGYTF. The whole variable domain, remainder taken from reference TRBV5-6 and TRBJ1-2, is DAGVTQSPTHLIKTRGQQVTLRCSPKSGHDTVSWYQQALGQGPQFIFQYYEEEERQRGNFPDRFSGHQFPNYSSELNVNALLLGDSALYLCASSESRGYTFGSGTRLTVV.

The CDR3 DNA follows: TGTGCCAGCTCACCCCTCGGACACGGGTTTCGCCAAGAGACCCAGTACTTC. This translates into CASSPLGHGFRQETQYF. The J gene is TRBJ2-5, the V gene TRBV18; D perhaps matches TRBD1 (5 bases). The CDR3 is made up of 17 amino acids. V dropped 3 bases and J dropped 1 base, with 18 bases sitting between them. Per the germline V gene, CDR1 is KGHSH and CDR2 is LQKENI.

V is TRBV5-6 and J is TRBJ2-5, with D tentatively TRBD1 (6 bases). The CDR3 is 17 amino acids. The V gene lost 3 bases and the J gene lost 0 bases, with 18 bases spanning the gap. Germline values: CDR1 SGHDT, CDR2 YYEEEE. The DNA of the CDR3 is TGTGCCAGCAGCTGGAGAGGGGGACCCACGTACCAAGAGACCCAGTACTTC. This translates into CASSWRGGPTYQETQYF.

The chain employs TRBV4-2 and TRBJ1-1; no firm D call. The CDR3 has 15 residues. Germline assignment: CDR1 LGHNA and CDR2 YNFKEQ. The V end lost 0 bases, the J end lost 4 bases, and 12 bases lay between the germline ends. The CDR3 DNA reads as TGTGCCAGCAGCCAAGATCGAGGCGGCGGCACTGAAGCTTTCTTT. Residues: CASSQDRGGGTEAFF.

The rearrangement joins TRBV6-5 to TRBJ1-1, with D possibly TRBD1 on 5 matching bases. V lost 8 bases, J lost 3 bases, and 16 bases lay in between. Germline CDR1 and CDR2: MNHEY and SVGAGI. The CDR3 loop spans 14 amino acids. CDR3 sequence: CASSFERGDTEAFF. The CDR3 bases are TGTGCCAGCTCTTTTGAAAGGGGTGACACTGAAGCTTTCTTT.

The J gene is TRBJ1-2, the V gene TRBV28; D is unresolved. The CDR3 is made up of 13 amino acids. V lost 5 bases to trimming and J lost 5 bases, with 12 bases between them. Germline CDR1 MDHEN, CDR2 SYDVKM. The CDR3 nucleotides read TGTGCCAGCAGTACTCCGGGGTTATATGGCTACACCTTC. This sequence encodes CASSTPGLYGYTF.

The genes are TRBV18 and TRBJ2-7, with D possibly TRBD2 on 5 matching bases. V was clipped by 2 bases and J by 7 bases, with 18 bases between them. The CDR3 runs to 15 residues. Germline V gene sequence: CDR1 KGHSH, CDR2 LQKENI. The CDR3 region is CASSPAGETLREQYF. DNA for the CDR3: TGTGCCAGCTCACCAGCCGGGGAAACCCTACGGGAGCAGTACTTC.

The chain uses TRBV6-5 and TRBJ1-1; 7 bases match TRBD1. The CDR3 is 15 amino acids. With 6 bases clipped from V and 0 bases from J, the junction kept 7 bases outside the gene matches. Per germline, CDR1 MNHEY and CDR2 SVGAGI. CDR3: CASREGQIMNTEAFF. The CDR3 DNA reads TGTGCCAGCAGAGAGGGACAGATCATGAACACTGAAGCTTTCTTT.

The rearrangement joins TRBV18 to TRBJ2-5, with a possible D match to TRBD1 (6 bases). Trimming took off 6 bases at V and 1 base at J, with 12 bases between the two ends. CDR3 size: 14 residues. Germline V gene sequence: CDR1 KGHSH, CDR2 LQKENI. CDR3 loop: CASSSTGFQETQYF. CDR3 coding DNA: TGTGCCAGCTCGTCTACAGGGTTCCAAGAGACCCAGTACTTC.

This clone was counted once. Other DNA sequences in the same sample also yield this CDR3. The CDR3 here is CASSYGGAEEKLFF. In DNA, the CDR3 is TGTGCCAGCAGTTACGGGGGGGCTGAGGAAAAACTGTTTTTT. The chain uses TRBV6-5 and TRBJ1-4; D might be TRBD1 (6 bases). The germline CDR1 and CDR2 sequences are MNHEY and SVGAGI. This CDR3 is built from 14 residues. V was cut by 2 bases and J by 8 bases, with 12 bases left in between.

V gene TRBV10-3 combines with J gene TRBJ1-2; 8 nucleotides agree with TRBD1. The germline V gene encodes CDR1 ENHRY and CDR2 SYGVKD. The J segment lost 5 bases and the V segment lost 3 bases, leaving 14 bases of the junction unmatched. The CDR3 runs to 17 residues. CDR3 protein: CAISDPGQVAGAYGYTF. The CDR3 nucleotides are TGTGCCATCAGTGACCCGGGACAGGTGGCCGGGGCTTATGGCTACACCTTC.

The chain couples TRBV20-1 to TRBJ1-5, with 9 bases aligning to TRBD1. This CDR3 spans 17 amino acids. The ends lost 3 bases at V and 1 base at J; junction bases unmatched: 10. Per the germline V gene, CDR1 is DFQATT and CDR2 is SNEGSKA (reference sequence). The CDR3 loop reads CSASSGGQGSSNQPQHF. CDR3 nucleotides: TGCAGTGCTAGTAGCGGGGGACAGGGATCGAGCAATCAGCCCCAGCATTTT.

The rearrangement links TRBV6-4 to TRBJ1-5; D gene unclear. Germline loops: CDR1 MRHNA, CDR2 SNTAGT. This CDR3 is built from 12 residues. The CDR3 loop reads CPPRQRVQPQHF. DNA of the CDR3: TGTCCCCCCCGCCAGAGGGTTCAGCCCCAGCATTTT.

J is TRBJ1-3 and V is TRBV6-5; D is unclear. Germline CDR1 reads MNHEY; CDR2 reads SVGAGI. CDR3 length: 15 amino acids. Trimming cost V 8 bases and J 0 bases, with 14 bases left between them. The CDR3 loop reads CASRPRTVSGNTIYF. CDR3 sequence (DNA): TGTGCCAGCCGACCTCGGACTGTCTCTGGAAACACCATATATTTT.